The clone carrying this T cell receptor beta chain was found a few times. As handled by the study authors: By means of reference gene primer amplification, nucleated cell counts were estimated. Libraries were prepared by immunoSEQ multiplex PCR; TCRdb keeps only in-frame clonotypes and omits some of them. The V and J calls and clone size are taken from that table; D and trimming were inferred from the DNA. The sample carries around 100,000 clones, around 91% recorded once. The V and J ends lost 3 bases and 9 bases, in that order; junction bases with no gene match: 10. The germline gives CDR1 SNHLY, CDR2 FYNNEI. The CDR3 spans 15 residues. The sample belongs to a study of blood T cell repertoires in COVID-19. Study information: Some COVID-19 samples were acute and others convalescent; all came from the United States, Italy and Spain. Nucleic acid was either cDNA or gDNA, and it came from T cells, B-cell-depleted T cells, or PBMCs.

This chain links TRBV2 with TRBJ2-1; 8 bases align to TRBD2. Sequencing input: peripheral blood. This TCR came from an elderly woman with acute or convalescent COVID-19. The CDR3 sequence: CASSDRAGAPPEQFF. The CDR3 DNA sequence: TGTGCCAGCAGTGACCGAGCGGGGGCCCCCCCTGAGCAGTTCTTC.